Here is one TCR beta chain with its context. Which antigen it targets is not known. No base quality values were provided; no much bigger clone lies one nucleotide off. The data belong to a study of blood T cell repertoires in COVID-19 (TCRdb year 2020). Describing the broader study: The collaborator samples originated in the United States, Italy and Spain and spanned the acute and convalescent phases of COVID-19. The material from the prospective study consisted of cDNA or gDNA derived from T cells, B-cell-depleted T cells, or PBMCs. Subjects who had been exposed to COVID-19, were actively infected with it, or had recovered from it provided the deeply sampled blood TCRbeta repertoires that made up the dataset. The repertoires were released in a freely available public database meant as a resource for research on the immune response to SARS-CoV-2. The samples were drawn from two sources: the first 160 participants of the ongoing ImmuneRACE study, and 950 to 1,500 subjects contributed by 6 global collaborators. The sample metadata nearly always contained a de-identified subject ID, COVID-19 status, age in years and sex. HLA class I and class II types, where available, came from metadata supplied by the sample provider rather than from assay-based typing. Overall results and qualifications from the work: Clinical and demographic metadata were provided uncurated, with the amount varying by source and participant.

Trimming removed 5 bases from V and 0 bases from J, leaving 12 bases between the germline ends. The germline V gene yields SGDLS for CDR1 and YYNGEE for CDR2. Including cysteine and phenylalanine, the CDR3 has 16 amino acids. Kept here is only the CDR3 DNA, which spans 48 bases and is read in frame from base 1. The immunoSEQ Assay, a bias-controlled multiplex PCR, was used to amplify TCRbeta CDR3 regions from genomic DNA. On the authors' methods: The number of nucleated cells in each sample was estimated by amplification of reference gene primers within the assay. Sequence reads were collapsed and filtered to measure the absolute abundance of every unique TCRbeta CDR3 rearrangement. For each sample, productive Simpson clonality was calculated by taking the square root of Simpson's diversity index across productive rearrangements. Not all clones reach the TCRdb copy of this immuneACCESS table, which keeps in-frame sequences only. Checked studies attribute under half of the gap to unresolved V genes and leave the rest unexplained. Clone size and V and J calls were adopted from that table, with D and trimming inferred from the DNA. The sample yields under 100,000 clones; 65% to 85% were counted once. Of the sample, around a quarter is held by the ten largest clones.

Each collaborating institution followed its own protocols to collect whole blood in K2EDTA tubes. Collaborator samples were shipped for TCRbeta analysis as frozen whole blood, isolated PBMCs, or DNA extracted from either sample type. Here the chain combines TRBV9 and TRBJ2-6; D gene: possibly TRBD2, on 6 matching bases. The sequencing sample was made of peripheral blood. This sequence originates from a man older than 75 with active or convalescent COVID-19. The sequence in DNA is TGTGCCAGCAGAGCCACTAGCAGCTCTGGGGCCAACGTCCTGACTTTC. It translates as CASRATSSSGANVLTF. The full variable domain, completed from the reference TRBV9 and TRBJ2-6 proteins outside the CDR3, reads DSGVTQTPKHLITATGQRVTLRCSPRSGDLSVYWYQQSLDQGLQFLIQYYNGEERAKGNILERFSAQQFPDLHSELNLSSLELGDSALYFCASRATSSSGANVLTFGAGSRLTVL.